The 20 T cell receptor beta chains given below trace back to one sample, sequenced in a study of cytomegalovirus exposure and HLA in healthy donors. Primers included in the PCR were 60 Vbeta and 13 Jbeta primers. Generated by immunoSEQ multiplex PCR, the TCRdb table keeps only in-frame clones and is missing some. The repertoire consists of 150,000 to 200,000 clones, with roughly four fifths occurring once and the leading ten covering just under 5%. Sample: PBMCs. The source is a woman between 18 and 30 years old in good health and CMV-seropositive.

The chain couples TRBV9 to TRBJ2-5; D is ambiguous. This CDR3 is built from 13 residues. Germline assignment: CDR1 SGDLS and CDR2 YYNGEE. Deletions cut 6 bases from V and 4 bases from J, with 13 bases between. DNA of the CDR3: TGTGCCAGCAACCCATACCCGGGAGAGACCCAGTACTTC. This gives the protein CASNPYPGETQYF.

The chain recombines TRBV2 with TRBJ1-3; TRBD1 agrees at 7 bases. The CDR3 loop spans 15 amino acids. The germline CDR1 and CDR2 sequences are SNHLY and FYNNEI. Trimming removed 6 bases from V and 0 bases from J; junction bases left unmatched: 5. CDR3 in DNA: TGTGCCAGCAGCGACAGGGCGAACTCTGGAAACACCATATATTTT. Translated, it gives CASSDRANSGNTIYF.

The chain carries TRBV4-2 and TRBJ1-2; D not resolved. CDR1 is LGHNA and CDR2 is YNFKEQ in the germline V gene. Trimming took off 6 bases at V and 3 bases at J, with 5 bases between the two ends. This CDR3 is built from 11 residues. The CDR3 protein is CASRGDYGYTF. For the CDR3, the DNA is TGTGCCAGCAGGGGCGACTATGGCTACACCTTC.

The CDR3 here is CASSPLVGVGEKLFF. The CDR3 DNA is TGTGCCAGCAGCCCTCTTGTCGGGGTGGGTGAAAAACTGTTTTTT. The chain has TRBV7-2 and TRBJ1-4, with D hard to call. Germline CDR1 SGHTA, CDR2 FQGNSA. The CDR3 consists of 15 residues. V was cut by 5 bases and J by 7 bases, with 17 bases left in between.

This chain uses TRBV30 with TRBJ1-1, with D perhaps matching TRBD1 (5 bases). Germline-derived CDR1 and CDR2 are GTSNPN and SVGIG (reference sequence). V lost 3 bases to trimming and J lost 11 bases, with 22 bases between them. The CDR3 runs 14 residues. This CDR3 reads CAWSGNSGTSLAFF. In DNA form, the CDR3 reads TGTGCCTGGAGCGGGAATAGCGGGACGTCCCTTGCTTTCTTT.

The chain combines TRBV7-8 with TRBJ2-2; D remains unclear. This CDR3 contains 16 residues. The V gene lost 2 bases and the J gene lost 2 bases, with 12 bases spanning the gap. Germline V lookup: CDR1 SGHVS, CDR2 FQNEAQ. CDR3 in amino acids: CASSLFPGINTGELFF. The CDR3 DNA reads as TGTGCCAGCAGCTTATTTCCAGGCATAAACACCGGGGAGCTGTTTTTT.

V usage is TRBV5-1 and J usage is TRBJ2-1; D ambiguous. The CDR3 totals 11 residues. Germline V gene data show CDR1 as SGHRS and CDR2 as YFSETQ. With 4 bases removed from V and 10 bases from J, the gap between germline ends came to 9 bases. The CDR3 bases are TGCGCCAGCAGCGAGGCGAGGGAGCAGTTCTTC. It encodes CASSEAREQFF.

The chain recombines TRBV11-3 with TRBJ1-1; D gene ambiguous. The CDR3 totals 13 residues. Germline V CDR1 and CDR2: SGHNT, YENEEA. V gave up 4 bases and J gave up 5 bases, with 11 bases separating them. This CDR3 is CASSSVSGTEAFF. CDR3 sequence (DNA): TGTGCCAGCAGCTCCGTTTCGGGGACTGAAGCTTTCTTT.

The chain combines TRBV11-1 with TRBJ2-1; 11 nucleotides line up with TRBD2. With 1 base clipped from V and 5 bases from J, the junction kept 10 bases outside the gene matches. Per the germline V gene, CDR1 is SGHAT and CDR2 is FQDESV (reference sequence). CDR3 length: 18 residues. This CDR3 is CASSLVSSGGAVNNEQFF. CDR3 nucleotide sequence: TGTGCCAGCAGCTTAGTGAGTAGCGGGGGGGCCGTAAACAATGAGCAGTTCTTC.

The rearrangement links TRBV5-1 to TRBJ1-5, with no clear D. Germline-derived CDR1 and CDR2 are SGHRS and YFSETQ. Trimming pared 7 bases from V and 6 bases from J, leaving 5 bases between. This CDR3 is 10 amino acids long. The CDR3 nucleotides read TGCGCCAGCGGAGCTCAGCCCCAGCATTTT. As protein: CASGAQPQHF.

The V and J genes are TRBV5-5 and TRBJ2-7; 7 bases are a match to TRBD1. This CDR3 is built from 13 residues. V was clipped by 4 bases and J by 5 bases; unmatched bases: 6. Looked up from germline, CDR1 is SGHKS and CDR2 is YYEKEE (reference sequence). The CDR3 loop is CASSHDRVHEQYF. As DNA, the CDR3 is TGTGCCAGCAGCCATGACAGGGTCCACGAGCAGTACTTC.

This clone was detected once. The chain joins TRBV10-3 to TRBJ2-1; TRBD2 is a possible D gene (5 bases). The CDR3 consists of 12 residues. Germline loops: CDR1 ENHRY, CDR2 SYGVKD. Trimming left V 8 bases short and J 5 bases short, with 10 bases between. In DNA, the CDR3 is TGTGCCATCGGAGGTGAAAACAATGAGCAGTTCTTC. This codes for CAIGGENNEQFF.

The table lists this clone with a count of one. Here the CDR3 DNA reads TGTGCCAGCAGCTTAACAGGACCATTGGGGCAGCCCCAGCATTTT. Its translation: CASSLTGPLGQPQHF. J is TRBJ1-5 and V is TRBV7-9; D is perhaps TRBD1 (5 bases). V was trimmed by 2 bases and J by 7 bases, leaving 15 bases between them. This CDR3 contains 15 residues. Germline assignment: CDR1 SEHNR and CDR2 FQNEAQ (reference sequence).

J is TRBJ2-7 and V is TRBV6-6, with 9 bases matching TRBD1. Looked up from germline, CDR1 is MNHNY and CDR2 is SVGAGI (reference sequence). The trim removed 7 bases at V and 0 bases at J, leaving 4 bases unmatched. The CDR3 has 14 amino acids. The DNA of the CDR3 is TGTGCCAGCACCGGACAGGGGAGCTCCTACGAGCAGTACTTC. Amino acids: CASTGQGSSYEQYF.

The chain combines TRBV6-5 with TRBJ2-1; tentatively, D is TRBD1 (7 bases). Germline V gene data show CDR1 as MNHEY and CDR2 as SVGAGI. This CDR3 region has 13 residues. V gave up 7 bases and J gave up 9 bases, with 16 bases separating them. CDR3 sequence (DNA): TGTGCCAGCACCCCAGGGGGGCTGCGTGAGCAGTTCTTC. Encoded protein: CASTPGGLREQFF.

The CDR3 spells CASTRPISSEQFF. The CDR3, as DNA: TGTGCCAGCACGCGCCCCATTTCATCTGAGCAGTTCTTC. The V gene is TRBV5-6, the J gene TRBJ2-1; D unresolved. Germline CDR1 and CDR2: SGHDT and YYEEEE. The CDR3 extends over 13 amino acids. Trimming took off 6 bases at V and 9 bases at J, with 16 bases between the two ends.

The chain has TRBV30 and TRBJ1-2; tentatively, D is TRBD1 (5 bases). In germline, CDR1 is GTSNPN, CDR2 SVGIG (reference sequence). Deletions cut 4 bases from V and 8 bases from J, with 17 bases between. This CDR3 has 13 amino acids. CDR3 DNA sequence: TGTGCCTGGAACATCTATGGGGCGGGAGGCTACACCTTC. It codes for CAWNIYGAGGYTF.

This CDR3 is CASSLGDRRVPKQFF. The CDR3, as DNA: TGTGCCAGCAGCTTAGGGGACAGGCGCGTCCCCAAGCAGTTCTTC. V and J are TRBV7-6 and TRBJ2-1; the match to TRBD1 covers 8 bases. The CDR3 extends over 15 amino acids. V was pared by 1 base and J by 11 bases, with 10 bases of the junction left unmatched. Germline CDR1 reads SGHVS; CDR2 reads FNYEAQ.

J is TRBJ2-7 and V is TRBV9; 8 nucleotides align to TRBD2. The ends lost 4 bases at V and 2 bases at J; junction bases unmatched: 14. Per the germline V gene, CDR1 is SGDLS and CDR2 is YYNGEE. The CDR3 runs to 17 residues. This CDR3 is CASSQNPGGTAPYEQYF. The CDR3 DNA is TGTGCCAGCAGCCAAAACCCGGGAGGGACGGCACCCTACGAGCAGTACTTC.

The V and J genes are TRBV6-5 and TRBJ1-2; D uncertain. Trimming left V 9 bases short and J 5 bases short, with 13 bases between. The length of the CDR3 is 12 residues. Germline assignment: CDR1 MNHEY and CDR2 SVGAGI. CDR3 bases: TGTGCCAGACCCCCCAACCGGTATGGCTACACCTTC. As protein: CARPPNRYGYTF.